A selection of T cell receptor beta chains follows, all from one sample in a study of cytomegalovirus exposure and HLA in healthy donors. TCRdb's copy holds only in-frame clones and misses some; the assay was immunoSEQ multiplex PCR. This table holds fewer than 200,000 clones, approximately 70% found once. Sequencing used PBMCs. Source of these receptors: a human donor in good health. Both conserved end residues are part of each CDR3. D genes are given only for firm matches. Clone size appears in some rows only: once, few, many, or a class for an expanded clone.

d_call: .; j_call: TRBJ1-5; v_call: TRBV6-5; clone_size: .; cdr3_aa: CASSYGRGEPQHF; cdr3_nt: TGTGCCAGCAGTTACGGCAGGGGCGAGCCCCAGCATTTT
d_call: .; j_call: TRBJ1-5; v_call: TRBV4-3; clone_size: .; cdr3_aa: CASSLREGSNQPQHF; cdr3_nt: TGCGCCAGCAGCCTACGGGAGGGTAGCAATCAGCCCCAGCATTTT
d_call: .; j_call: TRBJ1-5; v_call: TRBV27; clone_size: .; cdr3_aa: CASSSGVDQPQHF; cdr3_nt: TGTGCCAGCAGTTCAGGGGTCGATCAGCCCCAGCATTTT
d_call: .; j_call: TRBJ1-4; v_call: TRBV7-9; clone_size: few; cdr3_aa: CASSSHRATNEKLFF; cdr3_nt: TGTGCCAGCAGCTCCCACAGGGCAACTAATGAAAAACTGTTTTTT
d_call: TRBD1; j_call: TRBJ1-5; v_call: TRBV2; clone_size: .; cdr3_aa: CASSPSRTGGQPQHF; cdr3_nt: TGTGCCAGCAGCCCGAGCCGGACAGGGGGACAGCCCCAGCATTTT
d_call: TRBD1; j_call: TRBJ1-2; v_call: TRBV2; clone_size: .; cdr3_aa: CASTKGQGRYGYTF; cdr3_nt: TGTGCCAGCACCAAAGGACAGGGGCGGTATGGCTACACCTTC
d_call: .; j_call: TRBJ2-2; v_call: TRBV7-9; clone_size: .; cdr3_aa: CASSSTGNTGELFF; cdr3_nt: TGTGCCAGCAGCTCCACAGGGAACACCGGGGAGCTGTTTTTT
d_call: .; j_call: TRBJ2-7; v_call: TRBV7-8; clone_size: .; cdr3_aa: CASSSATTVIYEQYF; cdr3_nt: TGTGCCAGCAGCTCGGCCACGACAGTCATCTACGAGCAGTACTTC
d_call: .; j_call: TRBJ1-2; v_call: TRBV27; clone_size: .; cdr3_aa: CASSLSMGQTRGYTF; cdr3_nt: TGTGCCAGCAGTTTATCGATGGGGCAGACTCGTGGCTACACCTTC
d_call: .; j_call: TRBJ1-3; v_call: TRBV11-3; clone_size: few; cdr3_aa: CASSLTGGNTIYF; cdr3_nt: TGTGCCAGCAGCTTAACAGGGGGAAACACCATATATTTT
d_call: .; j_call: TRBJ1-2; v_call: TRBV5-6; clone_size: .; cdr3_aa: CASSELTQGYGYTF; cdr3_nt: TGTGCCAGCAGCGAATTGACTCAGGGATATGGCTACACCTTC
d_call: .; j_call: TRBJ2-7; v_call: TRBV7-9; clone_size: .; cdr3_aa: CSSSSTYEQYF; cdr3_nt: TGTTCCAGCAGCTCAACCTACGAGCAGTACTTC
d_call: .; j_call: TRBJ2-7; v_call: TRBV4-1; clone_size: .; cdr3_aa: CASSQVAGSPLF; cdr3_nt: TGCGCCAGCAGCCAAGTTGCAGGGTCACCCCTCTTC
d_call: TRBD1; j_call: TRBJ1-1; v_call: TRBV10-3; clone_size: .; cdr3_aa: CAISSTGGNTEAFF; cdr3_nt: TGTGCCATCAGCTCGACAGGGGGTAATACTGAAGCTTTCTTT
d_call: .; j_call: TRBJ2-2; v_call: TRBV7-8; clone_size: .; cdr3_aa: CASGRSANTGELFF; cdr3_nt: TGTGCCAGCGGCAGATCCGCGAACACCGGGGAGCTGTTTTTT
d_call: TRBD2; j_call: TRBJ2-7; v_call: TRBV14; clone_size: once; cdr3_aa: CASSRTSLGREQYF; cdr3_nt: TGTGCCAGCAGTAGGACTAGCTTGGGTCGCGAGCAGTACTTC
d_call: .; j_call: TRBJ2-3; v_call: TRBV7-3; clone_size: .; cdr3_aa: CASSYREGDTQYF; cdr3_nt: TGTGCCAGCAGCTACAGGGAAGGGGATACGCAGTATTTT
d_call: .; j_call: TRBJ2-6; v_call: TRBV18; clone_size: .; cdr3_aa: CASSPTSGSDSGANVLTF; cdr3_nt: TGTGCCAGCTCACCAACATCGGGATCTGACTCTGGGGCCAACGTCCTGACTTTC
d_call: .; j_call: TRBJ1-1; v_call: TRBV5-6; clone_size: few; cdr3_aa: CASSLGGGNTEAFF; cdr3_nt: TGTGCCAGCAGCTTGGGCGGGGGGAACACTGAAGCTTTCTTT
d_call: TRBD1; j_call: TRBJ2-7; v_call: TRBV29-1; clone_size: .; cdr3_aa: CSAREQGASYEQYF; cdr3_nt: TGCAGCGCGAGGGAACAGGGGGCCTCCTACGAGCAGTACTTC
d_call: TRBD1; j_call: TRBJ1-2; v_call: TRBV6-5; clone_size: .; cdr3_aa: CASSLRTGGGYGYTF; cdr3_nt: TGTGCCAGCAGTCTCCGGACAGGGGGGGGCTATGGCTACACCTTC
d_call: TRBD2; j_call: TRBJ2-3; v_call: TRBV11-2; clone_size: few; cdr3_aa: CASSSRGSGVSGDTQYF; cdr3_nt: TGTGCCAGCAGCTCCCGGGGTAGCGGGGTCTCAGGAGATACGCAGTATTTT
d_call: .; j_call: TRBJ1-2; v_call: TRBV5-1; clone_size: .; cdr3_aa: CASSLSGRGGNYGYTF; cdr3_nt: TGCGCCAGCAGCTTGTCCGGACGCGGAGGGAACTATGGCTACACCTTC
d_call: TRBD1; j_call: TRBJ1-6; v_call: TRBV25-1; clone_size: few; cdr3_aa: CASSVGTGNSPLHF; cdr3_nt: TGTGCCAGCAGTGTTGGGACAGGGAATTCACCCCTCCACTTT
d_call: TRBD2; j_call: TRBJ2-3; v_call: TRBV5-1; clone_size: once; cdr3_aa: CASSRTSEDTQYF; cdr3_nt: TGCGCCAGCAGCCGCACTAGCGAAGATACGCAGTATTTT
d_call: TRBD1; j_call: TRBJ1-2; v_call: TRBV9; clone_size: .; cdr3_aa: CASSGEMTGSGYTF; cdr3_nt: TGTGCCAGCAGCGGCGAAATGACAGGGTCGGGCTACACCTTC
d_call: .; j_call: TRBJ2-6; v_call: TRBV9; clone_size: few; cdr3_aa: CASSPRGGRDVNSGANVLTF; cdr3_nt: TGTGCCAGCAGCCCACGAGGGGGGAGGGACGTCAACTCTGGGGCCAACGTCCTGACTTTC
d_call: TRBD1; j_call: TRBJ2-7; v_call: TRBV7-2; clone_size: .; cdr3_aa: CASSPQPRTGAGYEQYF; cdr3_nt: TGTGCCAGCAGCCCTCAACCAAGGACAGGGGCGGGATACGAGCAGTACTTC
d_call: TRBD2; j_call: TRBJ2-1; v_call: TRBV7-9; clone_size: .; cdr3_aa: CASSGELAGTSYNEQFF; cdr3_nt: TGTGCCAGCAGCGGTGAACTAGCGGGAACCTCCTACAATGAGCAGTTCTTC
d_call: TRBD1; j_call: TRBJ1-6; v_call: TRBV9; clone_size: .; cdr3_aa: CASSARTGGNSPLHF; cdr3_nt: TGTGCCAGCAGCGCCAGGACAGGGGGGAATTCACCCCTCCACTTT
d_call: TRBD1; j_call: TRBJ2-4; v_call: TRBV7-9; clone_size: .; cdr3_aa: CASSPTGGIAKNIQYF; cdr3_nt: TGTGCCAGCAGCCCTACAGGGGGTATAGCCAAAAACATTCAGTACTTC
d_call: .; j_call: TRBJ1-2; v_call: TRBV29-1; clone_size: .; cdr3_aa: CSVEDSRTGSRYGYTF; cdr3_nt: TGCAGCGTTGAGGACAGCCGAACGGGTTCCCGCTATGGCTACACCTTC
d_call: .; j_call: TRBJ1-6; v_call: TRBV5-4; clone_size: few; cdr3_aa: CASSLAQGRSPLHF; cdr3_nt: TGTGCCAGCAGCTTGGCGCAGGGGAGATCACCCCTCCACTTT
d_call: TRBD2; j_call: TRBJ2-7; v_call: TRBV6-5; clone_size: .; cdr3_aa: CASSYSGAAYEQYF; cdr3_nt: TGTGCCAGCAGTTACAGCGGGGCGGCCTACGAGCAGTACTTC
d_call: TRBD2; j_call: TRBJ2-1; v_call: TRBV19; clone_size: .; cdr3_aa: CASSVLAGGGTYNEQFF; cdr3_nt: TGTGCCAGTAGTGTACTAGCGGGGGGGGGCACCTACAATGAGCAGTTCTTC
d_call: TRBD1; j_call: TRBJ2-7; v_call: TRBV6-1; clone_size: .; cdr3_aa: CASSERGTGPEQYF; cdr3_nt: TGTGCCAGCAGTGAACGCGGGACAGGCCCCGAGCAGTACTTC
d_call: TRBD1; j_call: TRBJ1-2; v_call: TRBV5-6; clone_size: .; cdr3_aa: CASSQGGGYGYTF; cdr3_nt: TGTGCCAGCAGCCAGGGGGGCGGCTATGGCTACACCTTC
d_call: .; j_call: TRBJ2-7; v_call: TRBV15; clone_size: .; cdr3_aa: CATSRAGQLVGGEQYF; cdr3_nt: TGTGCCACCAGCAGAGCCGGACAGTTGGTTGGGGGAGAGCAGTACTTC
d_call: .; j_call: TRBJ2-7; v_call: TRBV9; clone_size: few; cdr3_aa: CASSVTPGNDEQYF; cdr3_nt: TGTGCCAGCAGCGTAACTCCGGGGAACGACGAGCAGTACTTC
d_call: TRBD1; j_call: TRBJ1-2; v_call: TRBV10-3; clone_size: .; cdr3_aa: CAISGQGGRYGYTF; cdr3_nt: TGTGCCATCAGTGGACAGGGAGGTCGCTATGGCTACACCTTC
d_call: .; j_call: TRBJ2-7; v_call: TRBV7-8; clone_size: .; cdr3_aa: CASSLAGQVYEQYF; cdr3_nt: TGTGCCAGCAGCTTAGCGGGGCAGGTCTACGAGCAGTACTTC
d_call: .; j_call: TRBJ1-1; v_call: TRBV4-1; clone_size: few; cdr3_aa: CASGLGAAGGTEAFF; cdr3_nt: TGCGCCAGCGGCCTCGGAGCTGCCGGTGGGACTGAAGCTTTCTTT
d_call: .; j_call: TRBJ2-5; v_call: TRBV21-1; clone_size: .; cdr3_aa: CASSPAGRTQKTQYF; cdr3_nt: TGTGCCAGCAGCCCCGCGGGACGGACTCAGAAGACCCAGTACTTC
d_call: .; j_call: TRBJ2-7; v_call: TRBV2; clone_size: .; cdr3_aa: CASKGDGGYEQYF; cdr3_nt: TGTGCCAGCAAGGGTGACGGAGGCTACGAGCAGTACTTC
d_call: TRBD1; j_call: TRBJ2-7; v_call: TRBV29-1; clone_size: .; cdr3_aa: CSGTGGTYEQYF; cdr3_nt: TGCAGCGGGACAGGAGGCACCTACGAGCAGTACTTC
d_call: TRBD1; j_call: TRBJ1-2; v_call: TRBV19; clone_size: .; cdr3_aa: CASNQGTAYGYTF; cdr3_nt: TGTGCCAGTAACCAGGGGACAGCTTATGGCTACACCTTC
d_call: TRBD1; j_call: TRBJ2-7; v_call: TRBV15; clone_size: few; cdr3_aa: CATSSSHRGTEQYF; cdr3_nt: TGTGCCACCAGCAGCTCCCACAGGGGTACCGAGCAGTACTTC
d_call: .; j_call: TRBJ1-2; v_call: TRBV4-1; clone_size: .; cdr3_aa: CASSQDPGPYYGYTF; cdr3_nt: TGCGCCAGCAGCCAAGATCCAGGGCCTTACTATGGCTACACCTTC
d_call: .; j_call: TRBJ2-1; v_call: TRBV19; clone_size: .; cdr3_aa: CASSSGGPGEQFF; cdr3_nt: TGTGCCAGTAGTTCCGGGGGGCCGGGTGAGCAGTTCTTC
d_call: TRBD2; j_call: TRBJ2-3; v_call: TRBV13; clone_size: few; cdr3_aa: CASSLGTSGGNTDTQYF; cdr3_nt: TGTGCCAGCAGCTTAGGGACTAGCGGGGGGAACACAGATACGCAGTATTTT
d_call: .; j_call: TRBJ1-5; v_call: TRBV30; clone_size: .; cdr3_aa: CAWMGRGVSNQPQHF; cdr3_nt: TGTGCCTGGATGGGCAGGGGCGTTAGCAATCAGCCCCAGCATTTT
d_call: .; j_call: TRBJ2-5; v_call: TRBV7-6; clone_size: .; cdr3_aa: CASSLSRVEETQYF; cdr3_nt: TGTGCCAGCAGCTTATCCCGGGTTGAGGAGACCCAGTACTTC
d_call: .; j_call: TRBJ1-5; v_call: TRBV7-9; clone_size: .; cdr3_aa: CASQNSNQPQHF; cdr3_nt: TGTGCCAGCCAGAATAGCAATCAGCCCCAGCATTTT
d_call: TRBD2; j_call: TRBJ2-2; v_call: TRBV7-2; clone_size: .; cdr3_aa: CASSVRLAGGAGELFF; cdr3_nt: TGTGCCAGCAGCGTGCGACTAGCGGGGGGGGCCGGGGAGCTGTTTTTT
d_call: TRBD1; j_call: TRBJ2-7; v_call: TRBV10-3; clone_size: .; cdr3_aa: CAISDRVGQHEQYF; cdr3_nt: TGTGCCATCAGTGATAGGGTGGGACAGCACGAGCAGTACTTC
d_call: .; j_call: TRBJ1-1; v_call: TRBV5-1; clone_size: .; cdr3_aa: CASSLIQGDTEAFF; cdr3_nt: TGCGCCAGCAGCTTGATACAGGGTGACACTGAAGCTTTCTTT
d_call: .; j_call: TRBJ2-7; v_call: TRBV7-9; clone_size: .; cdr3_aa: CASSLSDSTPYEQYF; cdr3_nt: TGTGCCAGCAGCTTATCGGACAGCACCCCCTACGAGCAGTACTTC
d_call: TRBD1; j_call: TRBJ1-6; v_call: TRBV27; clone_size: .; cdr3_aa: CASSLVSGGEYSPLHF; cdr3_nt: TGTGCCAGCAGTTTAGTTTCAGGGGGAGAATATTCACCCCTCCACTTT
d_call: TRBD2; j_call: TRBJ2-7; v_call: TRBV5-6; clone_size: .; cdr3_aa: CASSLPSGASYEQYF; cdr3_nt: TGTGCCAGCAGCCTACCTAGCGGAGCCTCCTACGAGCAGTACTTC